This is a list of T cell receptor beta chains from one sample in a study of blood T cells in healthy people across ages. MiXCR, applied by TCRdb to the 5' RACE reads, yields one record per CDR3 protein. Among about 2 million distinct CDR3 sequences listed, roughly 52% were seen once. The sample was blood. The receptors come from a woman in her thirties or forties in good health. Each CDR3 is given with its conserved first and last residue. D genes are given only for firm matches. Clone size is not always given. Where it is, it says once, few, many or a class for expanded clones.

v_call: TRBV7-2
clone_size: .
j_call: TRBJ1-5
d_call: .
cdr3_aa: CASSLRGDNQPQHF
cdr3_nt: TGTGCCAGCAGCTTAAGGGGAGACAATCAGCCCCAGCATTTT

v_call: TRBV4-3
clone_size: .
j_call: TRBJ2-7
d_call: .
cdr3_aa: CASSQDLTSYNEQYF
cdr3_nt: TGCGCCAGCAGCCAAGACTTGACCTCCTACAATGAGCAGTACTTC

v_call: TRBV4-1
clone_size: .
j_call: TRBJ2-5
d_call: .
cdr3_aa: CASSHGEGQPDEETQYF
cdr3_nt: TGCGCCAGCAGCCACGGGGAGGGACAGCCGGACGAAGAGACCCAGTACTTC

v_call: TRBV7-8
clone_size: .
j_call: TRBJ1-6
d_call: TRBD1
cdr3_aa: CASVGQGGSPLHF
cdr3_nt: TGTGCCAGCGTGGGACAGGGAGGATCACCCCTCCACTTT

v_call: TRBV29-1
clone_size: .
j_call: TRBJ1-1
d_call: TRBD1
cdr3_aa: CSVDHPDRAEAEAFF
cdr3_nt: TGCAGCGTGGACCACCCGGACAGGGCGGAGGCGGAAGCTTTCTTT

v_call: TRBV28
clone_size: .
j_call: TRBJ1-5
d_call: TRBD1
cdr3_aa: CASTDRAQPQHF
cdr3_nt: TGTGCCAGCACTGACAGGGCTCAGCCCCAGCATTTT

v_call: TRBV7-9
clone_size: once
j_call: TRBJ1-2
d_call: .
cdr3_aa: CASSLEWVDDYGYTF
cdr3_nt: TGTGCCAGCAGCTTAGAGTGGGTGGATGACTATGGCTACACCTTC

v_call: TRBV4-3
clone_size: many
j_call: TRBJ2-1
d_call: .
cdr3_aa: CASSQGTDSYNEQFF
cdr3_nt: TGTGCCAGCAGCCAGGGGACTGACTCCTACAATGAGCAGTTCTTC

v_call: TRBV4-1
clone_size: .
j_call: TRBJ2-1
d_call: .
cdr3_aa: CASSQGPDGTQFF
cdr3_nt: TGCGCCAGCAGCCAAGGCCCCGACGGTACGCAGTTCTTC

v_call: TRBV24-1
clone_size: .
j_call: TRBJ2-6
d_call: .
cdr3_aa: CATSDMGSSGANVLTF
cdr3_nt: TGTGCCACCAGTGATATGGGATCCTCTGGGGCCAACGTCCTGACTTTC

v_call: TRBV29-1
clone_size: .
j_call: TRBJ1-2
d_call: TRBD1
cdr3_aa: CSVGLGQADYGYTF
cdr3_nt: TGCAGCGTTGGGCTCGGACAGGCTGACTATGGCTACACCTTC

v_call: TRBV4-3
clone_size: few
j_call: TRBJ2-6
d_call: .
cdr3_aa: CASSHAAVSGANVLTF
cdr3_nt: TGCGCCAGCAGCCATGCCGCCGTCTCTGGGGCCAACGTCCTGACTTTC

v_call: TRBV20-1
clone_size: few
j_call: TRBJ2-5
d_call: .
cdr3_aa: CSAPWGVQETQYF
cdr3_nt: TGCAGTGCTCCATGGGGAGTCCAAGAGACCCAGTACTTC

v_call: TRBV5-1
clone_size: .
j_call: TRBJ1-1
d_call: .
cdr3_aa: CASSLDTGNTEAFF
cdr3_nt: TGCGCCAGCAGCTTGGATACAGGGAACACTGAAGCTTTCTTT

v_call: TRBV29-1
clone_size: .
j_call: TRBJ2-1
d_call: .
cdr3_aa: CSSQGGSYSEQFF
cdr3_nt: TGCAGCTCACAGGGAGGCTCCTACAGTGAGCAGTTCTTC

v_call: TRBV20-1
clone_size: .
j_call: TRBJ2-3
d_call: TRBD1
cdr3_aa: CSAAGTEAGDTQYF
cdr3_nt: TGCAGTGCCGCCGGGACAGAAGCTGGGGATACGCAGTATTTT

v_call: TRBV4-3
clone_size: many
j_call: TRBJ2-7
d_call: TRBD1
cdr3_aa: CASSQDGQGYEQYF
cdr3_nt: TGCGCCAGCAGCCAAGATGGACAGGGCTACGAGCAGTACTTC

v_call: TRBV10-3
clone_size: .
j_call: TRBJ2-5
d_call: .
cdr3_aa: CAISDGYSQETQYF
cdr3_nt: TGTGCCATCAGTGATGGGTACAGCCAAGAGACCCAGTACTTC

v_call: TRBV7-2
clone_size: once
j_call: TRBJ1-5
d_call: .
cdr3_aa: CASSARAGNQPQHF
cdr3_nt: TGTGCCAGCAGCGCCAGGGCGGGCAATCAGCCCCAGCATTTT

v_call: TRBV6-5
clone_size: .
j_call: TRBJ2-3
d_call: .
cdr3_aa: CASSQMIGWPDTQYF
cdr3_nt: TGTGCCAGCAGTCAGATGATCGGATGGCCAGATACGCAGTATTTT

v_call: TRBV24-1
clone_size: .
j_call: TRBJ1-2
d_call: .
cdr3_aa: CATSDLEPYGYTF
cdr3_nt: TGTGCCACCAGTGATTTGGAGCCCTATGGCTACACCTTC

v_call: TRBV9
clone_size: .
j_call: TRBJ1-2
d_call: .
cdr3_aa: CASSGSLGPPTGYTF
cdr3_nt: TGTGCCAGCAGCGGATCCCTGGGACCGCCTACAGGCTACACCTTC

v_call: TRBV5-1
clone_size: .
j_call: TRBJ2-6
d_call: .
cdr3_aa: CASSGGTPLSGANVLTF
cdr3_nt: TGCGCCAGCAGCGGAGGGACCCCGTTATCTGGGGCCAACGTCCTGACTTTC

v_call: TRBV6-2/TRBV6-3
clone_size: few
j_call: TRBJ2-3
d_call: TRBD1
cdr3_aa: CASRSSLGQGSTDTQYF
cdr3_nt: TGTGCCAGCAGGAGCTCCTTAGGACAGGGGAGCACAGATACGCAGTATTTT

v_call: TRBV27
clone_size: .
j_call: TRBJ1-2
d_call: .
cdr3_aa: CASSVSRGGGYTF
cdr3_nt: TGTGCCAGCAGTGTATCCAGGGGAGGAGGCTACACCTTC

v_call: TRBV7-2
clone_size: .
j_call: TRBJ2-7
d_call: TRBD2
cdr3_aa: CASSRSSGGGSYEQYF
cdr3_nt: TGTGCCAGCAGCCGTTCCAGCGGGGGTGGCTCCTACGAGCAGTACTTC

v_call: TRBV7-7
clone_size: few
j_call: TRBJ2-7
d_call: .
cdr3_aa: CASSSDRRGEQYF
cdr3_nt: TGTGCTAGCAGCTCGGACAGAAGAGGCGAGCAGTACTTC

v_call: TRBV20-1
clone_size: .
j_call: TRBJ1-5
d_call: .
cdr3_aa: CSARDPQGEGQPQHF
cdr3_nt: TGCAGTGCTAGAGACCCTCAGGGTGAGGGGCAGCCCCAGCATTTT

v_call: TRBV6-6
clone_size: .
j_call: TRBJ2-7
d_call: .
cdr3_aa: CASGTEQYF
cdr3_nt: TGTGCGTCTGGGACCGAGCAGTACTTC

v_call: TRBV20-1
clone_size: few
j_call: TRBJ2-5
d_call: .
cdr3_aa: CSAEREETQYF
cdr3_nt: TGCAGTGCTGAGAGGGAAGAGACCCAGTACTTC

v_call: TRBV6-5
clone_size: few
j_call: TRBJ2-3
d_call: TRBD1
cdr3_aa: CASSYRGTGVGPDTQYF
cdr3_nt: TGTGCCAGCAGTTACAGGGGTACAGGGGTAGGTCCAGATACGCAGTATTTT

v_call: TRBV15
clone_size: .
j_call: TRBJ1-5
d_call: .
cdr3_aa: CATSSGGANQPQHF
cdr3_nt: TGTGCCACCAGCAGCGGAGGGGCCAATCAGCCCCAGCATTTT

v_call: TRBV28
clone_size: .
j_call: TRBJ2-7
d_call: .
cdr3_aa: CASSLWRAPGDQYF
cdr3_nt: TGTGCCAGCAGTTTATGGCGAGCCCCGGGGGACCAGTACTTC